This entry lists 30 T cell receptor beta chains sequenced from one sample in a study of identical twins. TCRdb re-analysed the 5' RACE reads in MiXCR, keeping a single row per CDR3 protein. The profile shows under 300,000 distinct CDR3 sequences, around 15% of them singletons. The sequenced sample was memory (CD45RO+) T cells sorted from blood. The receptors derive from a woman younger than 35 in good health.

This clonotype has at least ten counts. The rearrangement uses TRBV12-3 or TRBV12-4 and TRBJ2-3; 8 nucleotides agree with TRBD1. The CDR3 is 14 residues long. Unmatched junction bases numbered 6, after V lost 6 bases and J lost 4 bases. CDR3 sequence (DNA): TGTGCCAGCAGCACTTCAGGGGGCCCAGATACGCAGTATTTT. Amino acid sequence: CASSTSGGPDTQYF.

The rearrangement uses TRBV12-3 or TRBV12-4 and TRBJ2-7; TRBD1 aligns across 9 bases. CDR3 length: 14 amino acids. Trimming took 3 bases from V and 5 from J; bases not matched to a gene: 5. The CDR3 coding sequence is TGTGCCAGCAGTTTTAAACAGGGGGCGGACGAGCAGTACTTC. Protein product: CASSFKQGADEQYF.

There are a few counts of this clonotype. The chain has TRBV29-1 and TRBJ2-1; unclear D gene. Trimming left V 4 bases short and J 1 base short, with 5 bases between. Germline values: CDR1 SQVTM, CDR2 ANQGSEA. The length of the CDR3 is 12 residues. Written as DNA, the CDR3 is TGCAGCGTTGCCGTTTCCTACAATGAGCAGTTCTTC. Residues: CSVAVSYNEQFF.

The chain links TRBV2 to TRBJ2-1, with no clear D. This CDR3 comprises 10 residues. The germline V gene encodes CDR1 SNHLY and CDR2 FYNNEI. V lost 7 bases and J lost 7, with 5 bases in between. The CDR3 nucleotides are TGTGCCAGCAAAACGAATGAGCAGTTCTTC. Its translation is CASKTNEQFF.

This clonotype showed up just once. This chain connects TRBV5-6 to TRBJ2-1, with TRBD1 matching 7 bases. V lost 4 bases, J lost 0 bases, and 7 bases stayed unmatched. The CDR3 has 16 amino acids. Germline lookup yields CDR1 SGHDT and CDR2 YYEEEE. The CDR3 DNA is TGTGCCAGCAGCCCCACAGGGGCCCGCTCCTACAATGAGCAGTTCTTC. This encodes CASSPTGARSYNEQFF.

In its sample, this clonotype was seen many times. The chain links TRBV5-1 to TRBJ1-1, with 7 bases identical to TRBD1. The V segment lost 4 bases and the J segment 7 bases; nucleotides outside the gene matches: 10. Germline lookup yields CDR1 SGHRS and CDR2 YFSETQ. This CDR3 contains 14 residues. The CDR3 nucleotides are TGCGCCAGCAGCGGACTGACAGGGCACAATGAAGCTTTCTTT. This sequence encodes CASSGLTGHNEAFF. The full variable domain, with the rest looked up from reference TRBV5-1 and TRBJ1-1, is KAGVTQTPRYLIKTRGQQVTLSCSPISGHRSVSWYQQTPGQGLQFLFEYFSETQRNKGNFPGRFSGRQFSNSRSEMNVSTLELGDSALYLCASSGLTGHNEAFFGQGTRLTVV.

This clonotype appeared a single time. The CDR3 loop is CASRSGPPGYNEQFF. CDR3 nucleotides: TGTGCCAGCAGATCTGGTCCTCCCGGCTACAATGAGCAGTTCTTC. The chain couples TRBV2 to TRBJ2-1; no firm D call. V was trimmed by 6 bases and J by 3 bases, leaving 15 bases between them. The CDR3 is 15 residues long. From germline, CDR1 is SNHLY and CDR2 FYNNEI.

This clonotype has a handful of counts. The chain has TRBV20-1 and TRBJ2-3; D unclear. Germline CDR1 reads DFQATT; CDR2 reads SNEGSKA (reference sequence). The germline V and J ends were trimmed by 6 bases and 4 bases, with 11 bases remaining between them. This CDR3 comprises 12 residues. CDR3 bases: TGCAGTGCCACAAAAGCTGCAGATACGCAGTATTTT. This encodes CSATKAADTQYF.

The rearrangement uses TRBV10-3 and TRBJ1-1; TRBD1 is a possible D gene (6 bases). Trimming took off 6 bases at V and 1 base at J, with 9 bases between the two ends. The CDR3 covers 13 residues. The V gene's germline CDR1 is ENHRY and CDR2 SYGVKD. The DNA for the CDR3 is TGTGCCATCAGAGGACAGCGGAACACTGAAGCTTTCTTT. Protein: CAIRGQRNTEAFF.

This clonotype showed up many times. The rearrangement links TRBV7-9 to TRBJ1-5; D unclear. Per germline, CDR1 SEHNR and CDR2 FQNEAQ (reference sequence). The CDR3 is made up of 13 amino acids. V was cut by 4 bases and J by 5 bases, with 9 bases left in between. The CDR3, as DNA: TGTGCCAGCAGCTATTTAGCCGATCAGCCCCAGCATTTT. This translates into CASSYLADQPQHF.

The chain uses TRBV11-3 and TRBJ1-4, with D unresolved. The germline gives CDR1 SGHNT, CDR2 YENEEA. V shed 1 base and J shed 0 bases, with 6 bases lying between them. This CDR3 comprises 15 residues. The CDR3 sequence is CASSLGGTTNEKLFF. In DNA form, the CDR3 reads TGTGCCAGCAGCTTAGGAGGTACAACTAATGAAAAACTGTTTTTT. The full variable domain, with the rest looked up from reference TRBV11-3 and TRBJ1-4, is EAGVVQSPRYKIIEKKQPVAFWCNPISGHNTLYWYLQNLGQGPELLIRYENEEAVDDSQLPKDRFSAERLKGVDSTLKIQPAELGDSAVYLCASSLGGTTNEKLFFGSGTQLSVL.

This clonotype was seen ten or more times. This chain links TRBV12-3 or TRBV12-4 with TRBJ2-1, with D maybe TRBD2 (5 bases). Trimming stripped 6 bases from V and 5 bases from J, with 11 bases between. CDR3 length: 13 amino acids. The CDR3 protein is CASRPGMNNEQFF. CDR3 nucleotides: TGTGCCAGCAGACCCGGGATGAACAATGAGCAGTTCTTC.

This CDR3 is CASSHGTETYEQYF. The CDR3 DNA reads TGTGCCAGCAGCCACGGGACAGAAACCTACGAGCAGTACTTC. The genes are TRBV4-2 and TRBJ2-7, with TRBD1 matching over 7 bases. The CDR3 totals 14 residues. V lost 3 bases, J lost 2 bases, and 4 bases stayed unmatched. Per the germline V gene, CDR1 is LGHNA and CDR2 is YNFKEQ.

This clonotype was counted between two and nine times. V and J are TRBV27 and TRBJ2-1, with D unresolved. The germline V and J ends were trimmed by 6 bases and 2 bases, with 5 bases remaining between them. There are 12 residues in the CDR3. From germline, CDR1 is MNHEY and CDR2 SMNVEV (reference sequence). DNA for the CDR3: TGTGCCAGCAGAAGGACCTACAATGAGCAGTTCTTC. It translates to CASRRTYNEQFF.

This clonotype was detected a few times. V is TRBV7-2 and J is TRBJ2-5; D gene ambiguous. This CDR3 contains 13 residues. V was pared by 5 bases and J by 4 bases, with 11 bases between. Germline CDR1 and CDR2: SGHTA and FQGNSA. The CDR3 spells CASSKTSGETQYF. The CDR3 bases are TGTGCCAGCAGCAAGACTTCGGGAGAGACCCAGTACTTC.

This rearrangement joins TRBV7-9 to TRBJ2-3; a possible D gene is TRBD2 (5 bases). Per the germline V gene, CDR1 is SEHNR and CDR2 is FQNEAQ (reference sequence). V gave up 3 bases and J gave up 3 bases, with 13 bases separating them. CDR3 length: 15 amino acids. CDR3 sequence reads: CASSFSSGRTDTQYF. The CDR3, as DNA: TGTGCCAGCAGCTTTTCAAGCGGTCGGACAGATACGCAGTATTTT.

This chain uses TRBV7-8 with TRBJ2-7, with TRBD2 matching 16 bases. Germline CDR1 reads SGHVS; CDR2 reads FQNEAQ. The CDR3 consists of 19 residues. With V trimmed by 2 bases and J by 5 bases, 12 bases remained unmatched. CDR3 in amino acids: CASSLRGEGTSGRAHEQYF. The CDR3 region has the DNA TGTGCCAGCAGCTTAAGGGGGGAGGGGACTAGCGGGAGGGCCCACGAGCAGTACTTC. The full variable domain, rest sourced from reference TRBV7-8 and TRBJ2-7, is GAGVSQSPRYKVAKRGQDVALRCDPISGHVSLFWYQQALGQGPEFLTYFQNEAQLDKSGLPSDRFFAERPEGSVSTLKIQRTQQEDSAVYLCASSLRGEGTSGRAHEQYFGPGTRLTVT.

About this clonotype: A junction boundary mismatches the germline segment, possibly from a read error. The chain recombines TRBV3-1 with TRBJ2-7, with D possibly matching TRBD2 (5 bases). Per the germline V gene, CDR1 is LGHDT and CDR2 is YNNKEL (reference sequence). The CDR3 has 13 residues. The CDR3 coding sequence is TGTGCCAGCAGTCAAGATGTAGGGAGCGAGCAGTACTTC. Translation gives CASSQDVGSEQYF.

This clonotype showed up just a few times. J is TRBJ2-1 and V is TRBV20-1; 8 bases line up with TRBD2. Germline-derived CDR1 and CDR2 are DFQATT and SNEGSKA (reference sequence). The CDR3 runs to 14 residues. The trim removed 5 bases at V and 4 bases at J, leaving 7 bases unmatched. The DNA of the CDR3 is TGCAGTGCTCGGTCGGGACTAGATTACAATGAGCAGTTCTTC. The encoded protein is CSARSGLDYNEQFF.

This clonotype was observed many times. Here the CDR3 reads CSGQSGAYEQYF. The CDR3 bases are TGCAGTGGCCAGTCCGGGGCCTACGAGCAGTACTTC. The V and J genes are TRBV20-1 and TRBJ2-7, with a tentative D call TRBD2 (5 bases). The V and J ends lost 7 bases and 2 bases respectively, with 12 bases between them. The CDR3 loop spans 12 amino acids. From germline, CDR1 is DFQATT and CDR2 SNEGSKA (reference sequence).

This clonotype was seen at least ten times. The chain carries TRBV24-1 and TRBJ1-2; D unresolved. Germline CDR1 and CDR2: KGHDR and SFDVKD. Trimming shortened V by 2 bases and J by 6 bases, and 15 bases separated the two germline ends. There are 15 residues in the CDR3. CDR3 in DNA: TGTGCCACCAGTGATTGGAGGGTCGAAAGTGATGGCTACACCTTC. Protein: CATSDWRVESDGYTF.

The chain combines TRBV19 with TRBJ2-1; D possibly corresponds to TRBD2 (6 bases). The germline gives CDR1 LNHDA, CDR2 SQIVND (reference sequence). The length of the CDR3 is 14 residues. The V end lost 3 bases, the J end lost 9 bases, and 15 bases lay between the germline ends. In DNA, the CDR3 is TGTGCCAGTAGTATTGTTGGCGGGATGGGTGAGCAGTTCTTC. This codes for CASSIVGGMGEQFF.

This clonotype was counted only a few times. The V and J genes are TRBV5-5 and TRBJ1-6; D unclear. The germline CDR1 and CDR2 sequences are SGHKS and YYEKEE (reference sequence). The CDR3 has 16 residues. Trimming left V 0 bases short and J 9 bases short, with 16 bases between. CDR3 loop: CASSLGPRSRGSPLHF. The CDR3 region has the DNA TGTGCCAGCAGCTTGGGGCCTCGCTCACGGGGTTCACCCCTCCACTTT.

This clonotype was recorded a few times. This sequence joins TRBV9 and TRBJ2-1; D gene uncertain. The CDR3 consists of 13 residues. Trimming took off 0 bases at V and 0 bases at J, with 1 base between the two ends. Germline V gene lookup returns CDR1 SGDLS and CDR2 YYNGEE. This chain's CDR3 is CASSVGSYNEQFF. CDR3 coding DNA: TGTGCCAGCAGCGTAGGCTCCTACAATGAGCAGTTCTTC.

The chain employs TRBV10-1 and TRBJ1-1; D is undetermined. The CDR3 has 13 amino acids. Germline loops: CDR1 WNHNN, CDR2 SYGVQD (reference sequence). Trimming took 6 bases from V and 1 from J, leaving 9 bases between them. DNA of the CDR3: TGCGCCAGCAGAATGAGAGAGAACACTGAAGCTTTCTTT. Translating it yields CASRMRENTEAFF.

CDR3 in amino acids: CASSFYGVLGPGGEQYF. CDR3 DNA: TGTGCCAGCAGCTTCTACGGGGTTCTTGGCCCGGGGGGCGAGCAGTACTTC. The chain has TRBV5-6 and TRBJ2-7; 7 bases are shared with TRBD2. Germline V gives CDR1 SGHDT, CDR2 YYEEEE. This CDR3 is built from 17 residues. The V segment lost 2 bases and the J segment 6 bases; nucleotides outside the gene matches: 17.

This clonotype has more than one count but fewer than ten. The genes are TRBV5-1 and TRBJ1-2; D may be TRBD1 (5 bases). This CDR3 has 14 residues. The V and J ends lost 4 bases and 8 bases respectively, with 18 bases between them. Germline loops: CDR1 SGHRS, CDR2 YFSETQ. CDR3 nucleotide sequence: TGCGCCAGCAGCCCCGGGACCTTAAATGGGGGCTACACCTTC. Translation gives CASSPGTLNGGYTF.

This clonotype has just a few counts. The chain recombines TRBV6-4 with TRBJ1-2; tentative D call: TRBD1 (5 bases). The CDR3 loop spans 13 amino acids. Germline loops: CDR1 MRHNA, CDR2 SNTAGT. Trimming removed 6 bases from V and 2 bases from J, with 10 bases in between. The CDR3 spells CASSRDGNYGYTF. The CDR3 nucleotides read TGTGCCAGCAGCCGGGACGGCAACTATGGCTACACCTTC.

The chain employs TRBV5-6 and TRBJ1-2, with D possibly being TRBD1 (5 bases). The CDR3 runs to 13 residues. Germline lookup yields CDR1 SGHDT and CDR2 YYEEEE. V was clipped by 2 bases and J by 8 bases, with 13 bases between them. The CDR3 sequence is CASSFPGIGGYTF. Here the CDR3 DNA reads TGTGCCAGCAGCTTCCCAGGGATCGGCGGCTACACCTTC.

This clonotype has only a few counts. CDR3 amino acids: CASQTRTIWGETQYF. The CDR3 nucleotides are TGTGCCAGCCAAACTCGGACTATATGGGGAGAGACCCAGTACTTC. The chain carries TRBV6-1 and TRBJ2-5, with D possibly matching TRBD2 (6 bases). Trimming cost V 8 bases and J 4 bases, with 20 bases left between them. The CDR3 contains 15 residues. The germline V gene has CDR1 MNHNS and CDR2 SASEGT.